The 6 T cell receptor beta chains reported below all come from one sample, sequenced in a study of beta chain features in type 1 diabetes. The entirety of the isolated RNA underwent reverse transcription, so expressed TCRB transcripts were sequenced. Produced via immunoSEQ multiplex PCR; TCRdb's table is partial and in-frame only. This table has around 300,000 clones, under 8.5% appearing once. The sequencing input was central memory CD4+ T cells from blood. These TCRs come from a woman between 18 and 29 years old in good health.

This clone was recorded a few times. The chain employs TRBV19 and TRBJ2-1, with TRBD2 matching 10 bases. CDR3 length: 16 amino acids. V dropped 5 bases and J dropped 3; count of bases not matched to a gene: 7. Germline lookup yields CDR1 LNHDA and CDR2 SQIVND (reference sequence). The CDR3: CASSPQRGGLYNEQFF. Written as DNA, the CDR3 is TGTGCCAGTAGTCCTCAGCGGGGGGGCCTCTACAATGAGCAGTTCTTC.

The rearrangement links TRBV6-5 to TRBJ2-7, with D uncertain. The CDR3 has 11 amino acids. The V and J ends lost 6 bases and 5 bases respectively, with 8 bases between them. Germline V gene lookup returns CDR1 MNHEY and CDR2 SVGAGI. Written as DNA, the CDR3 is TGTGCCAGCAGGCAACTCCACGAGCAGTACTTC. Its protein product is CASRQLHEQYF.

Here the CDR3 reads CASSLVGETEAFF. The CDR3 DNA reads TGTGCCAGCAGCTTGGTAGGGGAGACTGAAGCTTTCTTT. The V gene is TRBV5-4, the J gene TRBJ1-1; D is possibly TRBD1 (5 bases). The CDR3 runs to 13 residues. The germline V and J ends were trimmed by 0 bases and 5 bases, with 8 bases remaining between them. CDR1 is SGHNT and CDR2 is YYREEE in the germline V gene (reference sequence).

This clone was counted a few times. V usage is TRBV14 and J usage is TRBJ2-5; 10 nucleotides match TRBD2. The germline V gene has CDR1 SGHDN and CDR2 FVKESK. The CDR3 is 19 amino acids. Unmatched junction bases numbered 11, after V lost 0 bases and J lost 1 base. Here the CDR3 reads CASSQDGASGSFSQETQYF. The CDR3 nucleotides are TGTGCCAGCAGCCAAGACGGGGCTAGCGGGAGTTTTAGCCAAGAGACCCAGTACTTC.

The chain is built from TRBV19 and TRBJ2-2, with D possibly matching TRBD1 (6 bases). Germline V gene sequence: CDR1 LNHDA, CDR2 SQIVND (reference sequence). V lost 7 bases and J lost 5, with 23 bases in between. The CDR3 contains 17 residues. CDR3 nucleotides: TGTGCCAGTACCTCCCCCCGGGCGTTCAGGGGTACCGGGGAGCTGTTTTTT. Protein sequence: CASTSPRAFRGTGELFF.

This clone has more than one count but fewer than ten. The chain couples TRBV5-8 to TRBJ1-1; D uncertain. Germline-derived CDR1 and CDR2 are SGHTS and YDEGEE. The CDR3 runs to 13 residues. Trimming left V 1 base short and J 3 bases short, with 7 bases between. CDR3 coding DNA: TGTGCCAGCAGCTTGATCGGATACACTGAAGCTTTCTTT. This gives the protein CASSLIGYTEAFF.